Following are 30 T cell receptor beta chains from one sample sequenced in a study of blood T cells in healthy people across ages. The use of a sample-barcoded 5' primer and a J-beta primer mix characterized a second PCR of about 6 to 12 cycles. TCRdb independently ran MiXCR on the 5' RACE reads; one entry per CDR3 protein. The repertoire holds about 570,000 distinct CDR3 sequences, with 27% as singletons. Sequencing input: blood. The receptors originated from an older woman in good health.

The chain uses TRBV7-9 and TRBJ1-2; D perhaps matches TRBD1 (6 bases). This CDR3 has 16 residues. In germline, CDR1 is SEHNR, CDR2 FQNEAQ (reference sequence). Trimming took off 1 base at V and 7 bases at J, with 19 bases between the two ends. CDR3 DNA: TGTGCCAGCAGCTTAGACAGGGCCCCCTTAATATTTGGCTACACCTTC. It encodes CASSLDRAPLIFGYTF.

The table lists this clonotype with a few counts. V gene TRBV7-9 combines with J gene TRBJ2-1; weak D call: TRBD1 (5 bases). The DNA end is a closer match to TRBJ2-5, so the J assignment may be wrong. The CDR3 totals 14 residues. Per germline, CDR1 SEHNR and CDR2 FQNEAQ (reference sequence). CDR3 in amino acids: CASSSTVLGETQYF. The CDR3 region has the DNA TGTGCCAGCAGCTCGACAGTTTTAGGGGAGACCCAGTACTTC.

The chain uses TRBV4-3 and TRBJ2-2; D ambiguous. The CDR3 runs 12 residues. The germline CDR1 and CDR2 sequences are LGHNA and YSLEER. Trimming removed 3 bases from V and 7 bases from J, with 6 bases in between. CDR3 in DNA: TGCGCCAGCAGCCAGACGTACGGGGAGCTGTTTTTT. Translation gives CASSQTYGELFF.

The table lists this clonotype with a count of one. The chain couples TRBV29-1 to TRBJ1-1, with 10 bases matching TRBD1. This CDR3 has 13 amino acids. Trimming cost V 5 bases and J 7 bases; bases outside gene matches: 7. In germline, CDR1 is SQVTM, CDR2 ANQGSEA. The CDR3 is CSVSRQGAGEAFF. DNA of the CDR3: TGCAGCGTTTCCAGACAGGGGGCAGGTGAAGCTTTCTTT.

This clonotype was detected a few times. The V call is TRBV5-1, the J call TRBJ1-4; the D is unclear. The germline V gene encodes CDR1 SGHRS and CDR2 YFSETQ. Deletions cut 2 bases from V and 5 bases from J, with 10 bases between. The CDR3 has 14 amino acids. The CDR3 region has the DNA TGCGCCAGCAGCTTTGGACGGCCGAATGAAAAACTGTTTTTT. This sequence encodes CASSFGRPNEKLFF.

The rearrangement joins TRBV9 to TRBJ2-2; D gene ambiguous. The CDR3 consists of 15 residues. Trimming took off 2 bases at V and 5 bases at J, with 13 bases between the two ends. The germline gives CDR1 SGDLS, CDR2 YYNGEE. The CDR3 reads CASSVSIVGTGELFF. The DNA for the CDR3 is TGTGCCAGCAGCGTTTCCATTGTCGGGACCGGGGAGCTGTTTTTT.

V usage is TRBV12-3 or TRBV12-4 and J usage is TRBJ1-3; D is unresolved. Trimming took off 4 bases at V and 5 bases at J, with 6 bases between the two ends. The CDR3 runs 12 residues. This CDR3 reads CASSYSRNTIYF. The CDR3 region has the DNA TGTGCCAGCAGTTACTCACGAAACACCATATATTTT.

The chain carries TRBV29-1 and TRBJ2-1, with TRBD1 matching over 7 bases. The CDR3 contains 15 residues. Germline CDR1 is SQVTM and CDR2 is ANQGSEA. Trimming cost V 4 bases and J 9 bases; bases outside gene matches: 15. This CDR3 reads CSVVPAGGRYGEQFF. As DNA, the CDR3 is TGCAGCGTTGTACCGGCAGGGGGAAGGTACGGTGAGCAGTTCTTC.

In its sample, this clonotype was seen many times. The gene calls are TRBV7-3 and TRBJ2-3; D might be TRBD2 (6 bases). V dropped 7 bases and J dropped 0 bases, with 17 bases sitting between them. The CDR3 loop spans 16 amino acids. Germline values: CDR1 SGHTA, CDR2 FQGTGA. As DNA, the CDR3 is TGTGCCAGCACCCTTCACGGCGGGGAGAGCACAGATACGCAGTATTTT. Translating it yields CASTLHGGESTDTQYF.

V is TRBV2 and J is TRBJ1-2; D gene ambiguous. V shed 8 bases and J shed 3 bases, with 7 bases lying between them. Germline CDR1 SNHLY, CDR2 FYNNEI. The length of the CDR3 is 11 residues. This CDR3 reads CASQSDYGYTF. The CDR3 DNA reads TGTGCCAGCCAGTCGGACTATGGCTACACCTTC.

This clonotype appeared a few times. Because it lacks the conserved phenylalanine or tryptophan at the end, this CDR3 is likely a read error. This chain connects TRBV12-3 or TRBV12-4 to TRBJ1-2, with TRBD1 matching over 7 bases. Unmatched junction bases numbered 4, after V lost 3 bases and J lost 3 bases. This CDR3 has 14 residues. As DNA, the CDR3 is TGTGCCAGCAGTTTGACCGGGACAGACTATGGCTACACCCTC. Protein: CASSLTGTDYGYTL.

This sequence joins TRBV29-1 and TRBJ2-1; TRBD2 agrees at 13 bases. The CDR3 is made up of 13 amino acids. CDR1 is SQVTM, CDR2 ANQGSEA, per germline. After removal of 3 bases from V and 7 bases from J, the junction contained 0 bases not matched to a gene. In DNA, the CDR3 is TGCAGCGTTGAGACTAGCGGGGGGAATGAGCAGTTCTTC. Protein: CSVETSGGNEQFF.

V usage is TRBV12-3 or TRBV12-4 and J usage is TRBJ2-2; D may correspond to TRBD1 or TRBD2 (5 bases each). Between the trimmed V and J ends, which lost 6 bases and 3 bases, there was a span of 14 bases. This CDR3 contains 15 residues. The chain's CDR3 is CASRGTTGHTGELFF. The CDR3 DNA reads TGTGCCAGCAGGGGTACGACGGGGCACACCGGGGAGCTGTTTTTT.

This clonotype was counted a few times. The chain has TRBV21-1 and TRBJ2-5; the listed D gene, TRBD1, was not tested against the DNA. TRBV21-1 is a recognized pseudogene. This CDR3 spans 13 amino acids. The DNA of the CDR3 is TGTGCCAGCCTCGGGACAGCAGAAGAGACCCAGTACTTC. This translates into CASLGTAEETQYF.

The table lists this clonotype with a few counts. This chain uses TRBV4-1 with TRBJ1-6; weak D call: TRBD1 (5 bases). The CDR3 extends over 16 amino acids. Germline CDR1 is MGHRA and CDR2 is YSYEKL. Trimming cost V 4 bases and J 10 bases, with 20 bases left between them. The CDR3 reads CASSPVRAGLHSPLHF. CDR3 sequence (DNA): TGCGCCAGCAGCCCCGTCCGGGCGGGACTACACTCACCCCTCCACTTT.

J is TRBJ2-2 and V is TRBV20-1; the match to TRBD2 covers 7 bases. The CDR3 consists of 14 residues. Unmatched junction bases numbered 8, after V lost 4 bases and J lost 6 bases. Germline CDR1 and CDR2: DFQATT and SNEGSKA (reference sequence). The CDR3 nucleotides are TGCAGTGCTACAAGCGGGGCGTTCCCCGGGGAGCTGTTTTTT. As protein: CSATSGAFPGELFF.

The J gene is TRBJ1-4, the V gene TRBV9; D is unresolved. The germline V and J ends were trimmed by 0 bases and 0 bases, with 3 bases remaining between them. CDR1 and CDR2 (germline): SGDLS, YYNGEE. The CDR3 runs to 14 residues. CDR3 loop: CASSVGSTNEKLFF. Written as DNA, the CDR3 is TGTGCCAGCAGCGTAGGGTCAACTAATGAAAAACTGTTTTTT.

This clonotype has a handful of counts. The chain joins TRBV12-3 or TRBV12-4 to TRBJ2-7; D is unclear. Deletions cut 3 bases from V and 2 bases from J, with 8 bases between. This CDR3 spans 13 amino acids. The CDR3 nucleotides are TGTGCCAGCAGTTTTCGAGTTCCCTACGAGCAGTACTTC. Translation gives CASSFRVPYEQYF.

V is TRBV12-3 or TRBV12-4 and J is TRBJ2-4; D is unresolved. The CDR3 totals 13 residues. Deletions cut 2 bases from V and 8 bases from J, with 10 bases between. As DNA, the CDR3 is TGTGCCAGCAGTTTATTCGGTTTGGACATTCAGTACTTC. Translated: CASSLFGLDIQYF.

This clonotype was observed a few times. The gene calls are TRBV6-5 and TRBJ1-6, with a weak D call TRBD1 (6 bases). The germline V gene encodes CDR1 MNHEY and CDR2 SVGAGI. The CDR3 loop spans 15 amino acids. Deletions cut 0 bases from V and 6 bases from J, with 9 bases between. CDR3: CASSYSAGVNSPLHF. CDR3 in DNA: TGTGCCAGCAGTTACTCGGCAGGGGTTAATTCACCCCTCCACTTT.

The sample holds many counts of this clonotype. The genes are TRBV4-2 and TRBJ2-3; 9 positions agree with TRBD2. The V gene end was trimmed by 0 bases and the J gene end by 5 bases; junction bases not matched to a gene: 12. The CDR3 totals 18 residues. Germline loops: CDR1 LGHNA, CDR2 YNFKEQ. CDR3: CASSQDLSGGGALDTQYF. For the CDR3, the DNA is TGTGCCAGCAGCCAAGATCTCAGCGGCGGGGGGGCCTTAGATACGCAGTATTTT.

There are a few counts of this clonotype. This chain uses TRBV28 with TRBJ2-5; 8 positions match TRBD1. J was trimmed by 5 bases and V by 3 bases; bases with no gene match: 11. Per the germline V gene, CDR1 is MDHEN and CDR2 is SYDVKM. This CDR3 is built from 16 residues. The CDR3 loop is CASSFEGRGPLETQYF. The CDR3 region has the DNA TGTGCCAGCAGTTTTGAGGGCAGGGGGCCTTTGGAGACCCAGTACTTC.

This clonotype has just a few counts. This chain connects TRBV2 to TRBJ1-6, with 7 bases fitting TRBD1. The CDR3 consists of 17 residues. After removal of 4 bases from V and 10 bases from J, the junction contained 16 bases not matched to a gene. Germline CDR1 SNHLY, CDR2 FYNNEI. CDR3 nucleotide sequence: TGTGCCAGCAGTGCCCGACAGGGTGGATGGGGAGCATCACCCCTCCACTTT. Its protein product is CASSARQGGWGASPLHF.

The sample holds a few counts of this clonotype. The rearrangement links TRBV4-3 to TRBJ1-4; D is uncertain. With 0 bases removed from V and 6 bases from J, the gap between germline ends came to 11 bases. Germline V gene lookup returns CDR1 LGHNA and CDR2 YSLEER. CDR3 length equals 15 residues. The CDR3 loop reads CASSQDHVQHEKLFF. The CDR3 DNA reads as TGCGCCAGCAGCCAAGATCATGTCCAGCATGAAAAACTGTTTTTT.

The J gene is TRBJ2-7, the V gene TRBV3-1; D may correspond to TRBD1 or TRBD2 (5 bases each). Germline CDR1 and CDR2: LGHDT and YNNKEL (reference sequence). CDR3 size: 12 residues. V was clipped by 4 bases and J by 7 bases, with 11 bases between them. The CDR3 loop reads CASSLGRREQYF. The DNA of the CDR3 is TGTGCCAGCAGCCTGGGACGGCGTGAGCAGTACTTC.

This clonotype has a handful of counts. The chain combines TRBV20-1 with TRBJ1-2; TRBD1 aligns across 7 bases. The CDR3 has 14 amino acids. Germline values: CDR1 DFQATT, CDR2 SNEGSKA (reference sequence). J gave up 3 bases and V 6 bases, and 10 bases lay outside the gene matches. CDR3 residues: CSAVKTGTYYGYTF. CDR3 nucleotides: TGCAGTGCCGTTAAGACAGGGACTTACTATGGCTACACCTTC.

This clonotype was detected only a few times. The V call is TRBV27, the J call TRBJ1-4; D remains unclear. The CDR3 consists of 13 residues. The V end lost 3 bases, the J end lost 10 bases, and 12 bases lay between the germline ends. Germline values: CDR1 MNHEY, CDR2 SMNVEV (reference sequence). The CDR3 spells CASSLGYGGKLFF. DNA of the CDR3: TGTGCCAGCAGTTTGGGATATGGAGGAAAACTGTTTTTT.

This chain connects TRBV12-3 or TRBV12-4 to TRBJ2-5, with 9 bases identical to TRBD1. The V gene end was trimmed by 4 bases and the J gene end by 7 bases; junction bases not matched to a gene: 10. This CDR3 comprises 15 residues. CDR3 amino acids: CASSSRDRADWTQYF. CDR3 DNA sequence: TGTGCCAGCAGTTCACGGGACAGGGCCGACTGGACCCAGTACTTC.

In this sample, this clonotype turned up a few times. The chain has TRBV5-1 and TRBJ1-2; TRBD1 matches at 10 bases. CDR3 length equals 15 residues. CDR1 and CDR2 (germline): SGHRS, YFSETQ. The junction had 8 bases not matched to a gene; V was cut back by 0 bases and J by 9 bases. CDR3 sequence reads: CASSLGGQGVYSYTF. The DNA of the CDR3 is TGCGCCAGCAGCTTGGGTGGACAGGGGGTTTATAGCTACACCTTC.

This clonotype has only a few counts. CDR3 residues: CASSYAGTNLVTQYF. CDR3 bases: TGTGCCAGCAGTTACGCCGGGACTAATCTGGTGACCCAGTACTTC. The chain joins TRBV6-5 to TRBJ2-1; 7 bases fit TRBD2. The closer fit of TRBJ2-5 to the DNA end suggests the J call may be wrong. The CDR3 covers 15 residues. The germline V gene has CDR1 MNHEY and CDR2 SVGAGI.